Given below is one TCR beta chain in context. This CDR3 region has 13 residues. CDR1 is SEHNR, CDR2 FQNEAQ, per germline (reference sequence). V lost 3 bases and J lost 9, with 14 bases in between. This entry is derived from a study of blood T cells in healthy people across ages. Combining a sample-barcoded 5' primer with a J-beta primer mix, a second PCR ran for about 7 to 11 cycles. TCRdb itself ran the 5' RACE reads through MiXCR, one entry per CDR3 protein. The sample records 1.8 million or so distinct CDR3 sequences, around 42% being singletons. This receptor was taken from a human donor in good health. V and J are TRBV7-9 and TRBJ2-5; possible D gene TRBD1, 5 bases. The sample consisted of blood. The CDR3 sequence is CASSLAEGVAQYF. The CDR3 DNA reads TGTGCCAGCAGCTTGGCTGAAGGGGTGGCCCAGTACTTC.